Below are 9 T cell receptor beta chains sequenced from a single sample in a study of T cell responses to AZD1222 COVID-19 vaccine. Sequencing was performed with immunoSEQ multiplex PCR; in TCRdb, only in-frame clones are kept and a portion is missing. The sample records 120,000 or so clones, around 87% being singletons. Sequencing used peripheral blood, obtained on day 0 of AZD1222 vaccination. The receptors were gathered from an adult in good health.

The chain is built from TRBV12-3 or TRBV12-4 and TRBJ1-1, with D possibly matching TRBD1 (5 bases). CDR3 length equals 11 residues. The V end was cut by 5 bases, the J end by 8 bases, with 9 bases between. The CDR3: CASSRGTEAFF. Written as DNA, the CDR3 is TGTGCCAGCAGTCGGGGCACCGAAGCTTTCTTT.

The chain couples TRBV11-3 to TRBJ2-1; 9 nucleotides agree with TRBD2. Germline loops: CDR1 SGHNT, CDR2 YENEEA. The CDR3 length is 16 residues. V was clipped by 5 bases and J by 3 bases; unmatched bases: 8. This chain's CDR3 is CASSHTGTSLYNEQFF. DNA for the CDR3: TGTGCCAGCAGCCACACCGGGACTAGCCTCTACAATGAGCAGTTCTTC.

The V and J genes are TRBV4-2 and TRBJ2-3, with 9 nucleotides matching TRBD2. The CDR3 runs 18 residues. After removal of 0 bases from V and 0 bases from J, the junction contained 7 bases not matched to a gene. Germline CDR1 and CDR2: LGHNA and YNFKEQ. CDR3 region: CASSQEVRLAGSTDTQYF. The CDR3 DNA follows: TGTGCCAGCAGCCAAGAAGTCAGGCTAGCGGGAAGCACAGATACGCAGTATTTT.

A few counts support this clone. The rearrangement joins TRBV7-2 to TRBJ2-7; 13 bases match TRBD2. Germline assignment: CDR1 SGHTA and CDR2 FQGNSA. The CDR3 length is 16 residues. Trimming at V came to 5 bases and at J to 7 bases, leaving 11 bases not matched to a gene. The CDR3 DNA is TGTGCCAGCAGCCCTGGACTAGCGGGAGCTCTGGGGGAGCAGTACTTC. Translation: CASSPGLAGALGEQYF. The variable domain in full, with the rest retrieved from reference TRBV7-2 and TRBJ2-7, is GAGVSQSPSNKVTEKGKDVELRCDPISGHTALYWYRQSLGQGLEFLIYFQGNSAPDKSGLPSDRFSAERTGGSVSTLTIQRTQQEDSAVYLCASSPGLAGALGEQYFGPGTRLTVT.

The chain joins TRBV3-1 (or the pseudogene TRBV3-2) to TRBJ2-7; D is possibly TRBD1 (6 bases). This CDR3 comprises 14 residues. Germline V gene data show CDR1 as LGHDT and CDR2 as YNNKEL (reference sequence). The ends were cut back, 4 bases at V and 5 bases at J, with 15 bases in the middle. DNA of the CDR3: TGTGCCAGCAGCCTAGGGGCAGGGGTGAACGAGCAGTACTTC. This encodes CASSLGAGVNEQYF.

The J gene is TRBJ1-4, the V gene TRBV27, with 9 positions matching TRBD1. Germline trimming cut 2 bases from V and 7 bases from J; bases unmatched to any gene: 2. Germline CDR1 MNHEY, CDR2 SMNVEV (reference sequence). There are 14 residues in the CDR3. The CDR3 nucleotides are TGTGCCAGCAGTTTAAACAGGGGGCGTGAAAAACTGTTTTTT. This translates into CASSLNRGREKLFF.

The CDR3 loop is CASSLGSGSHYGYTF. Here the CDR3 DNA reads TGTGCCAGCAGCTTAGGGTCAGGCTCGCACTATGGCTACACCTTC. This chain uses TRBV7-2 with TRBJ1-2, with no clear D. Trimming removed 1 base from V and 3 bases from J, with 12 bases in between. From germline, CDR1 is SGHTA and CDR2 FQGNSA. The CDR3 is made up of 15 amino acids.

This chain links TRBV9 with TRBJ2-3, with D maybe TRBD1 (6 bases). The germline V gene encodes CDR1 SGDLS and CDR2 YYNGEE. CDR3 size: 15 residues. V was shortened by 3 bases and J by 4 bases, with 15 bases between the two germline ends. The CDR3 DNA reads as TGTGCCAGCAGCGGGGACATACTCGGGGCAGATACGCAGTATTTT. It encodes CASSGDILGADTQYF.

The J gene is TRBJ1-4, the V gene TRBV7-2; TRBD1 matches at 10 bases. This CDR3 has 16 residues. Germline V gene data show CDR1 as SGHTA and CDR2 as FQGNSA. V shed 5 bases, J shed 8 bases, and the junction held 11 bases outside the gene matches. CDR3 loop: CASSTTTPGQGEKLFF. CDR3 coding DNA: TGTGCCAGCAGCACTACAACTCCGGGACAGGGGGAAAAACTGTTTTTT.